This passage covers 13 T cell receptor beta chains from one sample sequenced in a study listed by TCRdb under 2016. Receptor libraries were prepared by RT-PCR. TCRdb shows the sequencer as Illumina MiSeq. The public reads were reprocessed in TCRdb via fastp at Q25 and MiXCR, keeping in-frame beta chains. Each record represents a unique CDR3 protein, reported with the most common genes and DNA among its rows. Here the sample has about 680,000 distinct CDR3 sequences; more than 13% occur a single time. The leading ten clones occupy 3.6% of the sample. Material for sequencing was memory CD4+ T cells from blood. The receptors come from a female donor in good health, serving as a healthy control.

This chain links TRBV7-8 with TRBJ2-1; TRBD2 agrees at 14 bases. The CDR3 spans 15 residues. After removal of 5 bases from V and 9 bases from J, the junction contained 6 bases not matched to a gene. CDR1 and CDR2 from the germline V gene are SGHVS and FQNEAQ. The CDR3: CASSPGTSGRAEQFF. The CDR3 bases are TGTGCCAGCAGCCCCGGGACTAGCGGGAGAGCTGAGCAGTTCTTC.

The gene calls are TRBV6-2 or TRBV6-3 and TRBJ1-1; no definite D call. The CDR3 consists of 16 residues. CDR1 is MNHEY and CDR2 is SVGEGT in the germline V gene. V lost 2 bases and J lost 0, with 13 bases in between. This CDR3 is CASSYLPTTVNTEAFF. As DNA, the CDR3 is TGTGCCAGCAGTTACCTCCCGACGACGGTGAACACTGAAGCTTTCTTT.

The table lists this clonotype with a few counts. The J gene is TRBJ1-4, the V gene TRBV4-3; 8 nucleotides align to TRBD1. With V trimmed by 4 bases and J by 7 bases, 14 bases remained unmatched. This CDR3 has 17 amino acids. Germline lookup yields CDR1 LGHNA and CDR2 YSLEER. CDR3 residues: CASSLGQGPRSGEKLFF. For the CDR3, the DNA is TGCGCCAGCAGCCTCGGACAGGGCCCGCGATCGGGTGAAAAACTGTTTTTT.

This clonotype was found a few times. The DNA for the CDR3 is TGTGCCAGCAGTCGCTTTGGGTCTGGAAACACCATATATTTT. Protein: CASSRFGSGNTIYF. J is TRBJ1-3 and V is TRBV28, with unresolved D. The V gene's germline CDR1 is MDHEN and CDR2 SYDVKM. CDR3 length: 14 residues. With 5 bases removed from V and 1 base from J, the gap between germline ends came to 9 bases.

This clonotype was detected many times. The chain combines TRBV15 with TRBJ1-2, with 8 bases fitting TRBD1. V was clipped by 0 bases and J by 6 bases; unmatched bases: 9. The V gene's germline CDR1 is LNHNV and CDR2 YYDKDF (reference sequence). This CDR3 has 16 residues. CDR3 nucleotides: TGTGCCACCAGCAGAGAGGACAGGGCGGATTTGGATGGCTACACCTTC. It codes for CATSREDRADLDGYTF.

The chain employs TRBV19 and TRBJ1-5; the match to TRBD1 covers 8 bases. The CDR3 has 16 residues. CDR1 is LNHDA, CDR2 SQIVND, per germline (reference sequence). V lost 5 bases and J lost 1; bases outside the gene matches: 7. CDR3 protein: CASSPRDRISNQPQHF. The CDR3 DNA reads TGTGCCAGTAGTCCCCGGGACAGGATAAGCAATCAGCCCCAGCATTTT.

The genes are TRBV4-2 and TRBJ2-7, with 8 bases fitting TRBD1. CDR1 is LGHNA, CDR2 YNFKEQ, per germline. J was trimmed by 8 bases and V by 0 bases; bases with no gene match: 15. The CDR3 is 17 residues long. CDR3: CASSQDRGQGQAYKQYF. CDR3 in DNA: TGTGCCAGCAGCCAAGATAGGGGGCAGGGACAGGCGTATAAGCAGTACTTC.

The sample holds a few counts of this clonotype. The CDR3 nucleotides read TGTGCCAGCAGCACCTCACAGCGGGGGATATCCTACGAGCAGTACTTC. This gives the protein CASSTSQRGISYEQYF. J is TRBJ2-7 and V is TRBV7-8, with TRBD2 identical over 8 bases. CDR1 is SGHVS, CDR2 FQNEAQ, per germline. The CDR3 extends over 16 amino acids. V was pared by 5 bases and J by 1 base, with 10 bases of the junction left unmatched.

The genes are TRBV20-1 and TRBJ2-7; D is possibly TRBD1 (5 bases). CDR3 length equals 14 residues. Germline V gene lookup returns CDR1 DFQATT and CDR2 SNEGSKA (reference sequence). The germline V and J ends were trimmed by 6 bases and 6 bases, with 21 bases remaining between them. The CDR3 sequence: CSATRAGLAPEQYF. CDR3 bases: TGCAGTGCCACCCGCGCAGGGTTGGCCCCCGAGCAGTACTTC.

This clonotype was seen repeatedly, ten times or more. V gene TRBV6-5 combines with J gene TRBJ2-3; the D gene is possibly TRBD2 (5 bases). The CDR3 contains 12 residues. The ends were cut back, 8 bases at V and 6 bases at J, with 12 bases in the middle. Germline V gene lookup returns CDR1 MNHEY and CDR2 SVGAGI. This chain's CDR3 is CASGETGDTQYF. The DNA of the CDR3 is TGTGCCAGCGGCGAGACGGGGGATACGCAGTATTTT.

The table lists this clonotype with a few counts. This chain uses TRBV6-2 or TRBV6-3 with TRBJ1-6; a weak D match, TRBD1 (5 bases). This CDR3 has 14 amino acids. Germline assignment: CDR1 MNHEY and CDR2 SVGEGT. The germline V and J ends were trimmed by 6 bases and 10 bases, with 16 bases remaining between them. This chain's CDR3 is CASSPSGLRSPLHF. DNA for the CDR3: TGTGCCAGCAGCCCTTCGGGGCTAAGATCACCCCTCCACTTT.

The V gene is TRBV7-8, the J gene TRBJ1-6, with unresolved D. There are 14 residues in the CDR3. Trimming removed 1 base from V and 8 bases from J, with 9 bases in between. The V gene's germline CDR1 is SGHVS and CDR2 FQNEAQ. The CDR3 bases are TGTGCCAGCAGCTTAGGTGTTGGGGATTCACCCCTCCACTTT. Amino acids: CASSLGVGDSPLHF.

This clonotype was recorded a few times. The germline gene is not matched at one end of the junction; a read error may be the cause. The chain has TRBV20-1 and TRBJ1-5; a weak D match, TRBD1 (6 bases). CDR1 is DFQATT, CDR2 SNEGSKA, per germline (reference sequence). The CDR3 sequence is 11 residues long. The chain's CDR3 is CSASQPGALHF. Here the CDR3 DNA reads TGCAGTGCTAGTCAGCCGGGGGCCCTTCACTTT.